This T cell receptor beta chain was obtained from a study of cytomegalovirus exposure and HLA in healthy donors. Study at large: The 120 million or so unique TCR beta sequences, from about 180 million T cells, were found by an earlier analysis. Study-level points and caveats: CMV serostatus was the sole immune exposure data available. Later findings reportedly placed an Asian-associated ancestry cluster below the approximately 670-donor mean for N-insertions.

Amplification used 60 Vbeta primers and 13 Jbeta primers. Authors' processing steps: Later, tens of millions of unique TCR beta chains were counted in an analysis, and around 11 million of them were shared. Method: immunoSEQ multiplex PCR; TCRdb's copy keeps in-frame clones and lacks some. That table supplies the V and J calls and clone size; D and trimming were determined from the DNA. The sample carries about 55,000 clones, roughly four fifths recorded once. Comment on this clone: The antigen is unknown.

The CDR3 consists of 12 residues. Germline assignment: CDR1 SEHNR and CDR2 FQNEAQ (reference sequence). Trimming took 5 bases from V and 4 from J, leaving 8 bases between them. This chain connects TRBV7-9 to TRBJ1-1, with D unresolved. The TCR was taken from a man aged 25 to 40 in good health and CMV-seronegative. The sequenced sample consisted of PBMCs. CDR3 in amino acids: CASSPLLTEAFF. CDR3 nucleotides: TGTGCCAGCAGCCCGCTACTCACTGAAGCTTTCTTT. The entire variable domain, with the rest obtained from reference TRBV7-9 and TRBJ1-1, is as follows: DTGVSQNPRHKITKRGQNVTFRCDPISEHNRLYWYRQTLGQGPEFLTYFQNEAQLEKSRLLSDRFSAERPKGSFSTLEIQRTEQGDSAMYLCASSPLLTEAFFGQGTRLTVV.